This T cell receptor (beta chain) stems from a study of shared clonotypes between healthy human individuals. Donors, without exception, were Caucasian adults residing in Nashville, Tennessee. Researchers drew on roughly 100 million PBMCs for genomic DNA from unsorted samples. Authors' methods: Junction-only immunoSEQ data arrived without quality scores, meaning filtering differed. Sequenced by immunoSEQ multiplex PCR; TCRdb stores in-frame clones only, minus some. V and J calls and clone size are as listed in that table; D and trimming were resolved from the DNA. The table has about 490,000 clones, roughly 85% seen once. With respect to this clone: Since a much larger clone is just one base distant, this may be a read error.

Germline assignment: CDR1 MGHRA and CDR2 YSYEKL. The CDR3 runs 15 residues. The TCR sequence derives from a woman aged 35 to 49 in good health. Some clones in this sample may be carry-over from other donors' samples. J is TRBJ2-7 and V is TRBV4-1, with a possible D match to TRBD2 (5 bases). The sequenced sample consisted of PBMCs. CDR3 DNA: TGCGTCAGCAGCCAAGATCCCCTAGCCCGCTACGAGCAGTACTTC. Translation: CVSSQDPLARYEQYF.